The present entry profiles one TCR beta chain with its context. The data are from a study of control samples from healthy donors and cancer patients. Sequencing was performed with immunoSEQ multiplex PCR; in TCRdb, only in-frame clones are kept and a portion is missing. The repertoire holds approximately 160,000 clones, with approximately 94% as singletons. This clonotype was obtained from a woman under 30 in good health. The sample taken for sequencing was blood.

In DNA, the CDR3 is TGTGCCAGCAGCCTAGCGGGAGATAGAGAGCAGTTCTTC. This codes for CASSLAGDREQFF. This chain joins TRBV3-1 (or the pseudogene TRBV3-2) and TRBJ2-1; 9 bases are shared with TRBD2. The CDR3 consists of 13 residues. The V segment lost 4 bases and the J segment 10 bases; nucleotides outside the gene matches: 5. Germline V lookup: CDR1 LGHDT, CDR2 YNNKEL (reference sequence).